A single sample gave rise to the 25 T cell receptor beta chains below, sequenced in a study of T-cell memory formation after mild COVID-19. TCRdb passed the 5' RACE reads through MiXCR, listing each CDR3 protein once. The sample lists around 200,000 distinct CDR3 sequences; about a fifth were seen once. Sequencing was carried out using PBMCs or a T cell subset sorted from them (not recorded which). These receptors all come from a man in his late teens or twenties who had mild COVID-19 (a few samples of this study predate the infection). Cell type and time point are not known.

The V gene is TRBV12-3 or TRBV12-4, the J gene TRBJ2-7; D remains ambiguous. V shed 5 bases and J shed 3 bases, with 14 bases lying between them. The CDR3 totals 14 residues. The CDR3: CASSPGSVLYEQYV. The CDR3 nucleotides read TGTGCCAGCAGTCCCGGGTCGGTCCTCTACGAGCAGTACGTC.

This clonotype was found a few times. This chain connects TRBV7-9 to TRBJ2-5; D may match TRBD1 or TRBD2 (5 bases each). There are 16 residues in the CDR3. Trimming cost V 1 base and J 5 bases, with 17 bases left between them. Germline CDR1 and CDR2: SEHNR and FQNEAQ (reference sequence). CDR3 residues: CASSLEGYGGSETQYF. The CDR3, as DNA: TGTGCCAGCAGCTTAGAGGGATATGGGGGTTCGGAGACCCAGTACTTC.

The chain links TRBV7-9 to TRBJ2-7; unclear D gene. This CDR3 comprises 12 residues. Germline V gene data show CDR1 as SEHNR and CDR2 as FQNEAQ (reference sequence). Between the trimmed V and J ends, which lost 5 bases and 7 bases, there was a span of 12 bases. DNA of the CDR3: TGTGCCAGCAGCCAAGCCCCCGGGGAGCAGTACGTC. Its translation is CASSQAPGEQYV.

CDR3 in DNA: TGTGCCAGCAGTGAACGAGACGTATCCTACGAGCAGTACTTC. This sequence encodes CASSERDVSYEQYF. This chain connects TRBV25-1 to TRBJ2-7; the D is unclear. Germline CDR1 is MGHDK and CDR2 is SYGVNS. The V gene lost 2 bases and the J gene lost 1 base, with 9 bases spanning the gap. This CDR3 region has 14 residues.

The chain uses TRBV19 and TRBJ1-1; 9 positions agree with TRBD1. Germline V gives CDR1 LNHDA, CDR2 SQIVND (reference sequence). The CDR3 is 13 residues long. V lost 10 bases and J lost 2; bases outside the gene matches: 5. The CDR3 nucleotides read TGTGCCACTAGGGACAGGGCAAACACTGAAGCTTTCTTT. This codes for CATRDRANTEAFF.

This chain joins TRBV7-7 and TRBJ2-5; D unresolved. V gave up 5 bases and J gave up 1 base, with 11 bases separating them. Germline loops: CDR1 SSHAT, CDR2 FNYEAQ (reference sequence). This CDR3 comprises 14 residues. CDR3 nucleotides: TGTGCCAGCAGCCTTAGTTGGGCCCAAGAGACCCAGTACTTC. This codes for CASSLSWAQETQYF.

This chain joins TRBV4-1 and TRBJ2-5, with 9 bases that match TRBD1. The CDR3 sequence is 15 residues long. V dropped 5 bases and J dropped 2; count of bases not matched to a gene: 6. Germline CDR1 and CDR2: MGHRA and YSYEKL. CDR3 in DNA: TGCGCCAGCAGCTCTCCGGGACAGGGTCAAGAGACCCAGTACTTC. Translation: CASSSPGQGQETQYF.

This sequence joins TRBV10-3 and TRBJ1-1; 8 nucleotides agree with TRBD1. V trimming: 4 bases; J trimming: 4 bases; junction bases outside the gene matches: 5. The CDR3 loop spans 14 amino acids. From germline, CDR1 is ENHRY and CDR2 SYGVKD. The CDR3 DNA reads TGTGCCATCAGTGTCGAGACAGGGGCCACTGAAGCTTTCTTT. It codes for CAISVETGATEAFF.

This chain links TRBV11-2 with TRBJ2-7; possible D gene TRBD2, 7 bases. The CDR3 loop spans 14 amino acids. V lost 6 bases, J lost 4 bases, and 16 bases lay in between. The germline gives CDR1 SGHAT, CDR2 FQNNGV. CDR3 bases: TGTGCCAGCAGAGTCGGCGGGGGCCAGTACGAGCAGTACTTC. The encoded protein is CASRVGGGQYEQYF.

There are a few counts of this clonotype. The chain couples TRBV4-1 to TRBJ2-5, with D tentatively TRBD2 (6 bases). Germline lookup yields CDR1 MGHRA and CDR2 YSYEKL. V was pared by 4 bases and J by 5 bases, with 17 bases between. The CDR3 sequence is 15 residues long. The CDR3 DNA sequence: TGCGCCAGCAGCCGGGGAGGTGCCCCCGGGGAGACCCAGTACTTC. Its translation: CASSRGGAPGETQYF.

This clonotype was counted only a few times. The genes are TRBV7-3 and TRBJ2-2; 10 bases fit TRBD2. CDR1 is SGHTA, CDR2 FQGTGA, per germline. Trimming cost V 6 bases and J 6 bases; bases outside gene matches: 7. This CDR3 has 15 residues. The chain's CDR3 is CASRAGTSAAGELFF. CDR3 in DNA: TGTGCCAGCAGAGCAGGGACTAGCGCGGCCGGGGAGCTGTTTTTT.

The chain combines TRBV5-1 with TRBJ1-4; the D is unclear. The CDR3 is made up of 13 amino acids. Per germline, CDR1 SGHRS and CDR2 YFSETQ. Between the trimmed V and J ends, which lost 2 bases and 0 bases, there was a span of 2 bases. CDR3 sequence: CASSFATNEKLFF. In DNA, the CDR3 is TGCGCCAGCAGCTTTGCAACTAATGAAAAACTGTTTTTT.

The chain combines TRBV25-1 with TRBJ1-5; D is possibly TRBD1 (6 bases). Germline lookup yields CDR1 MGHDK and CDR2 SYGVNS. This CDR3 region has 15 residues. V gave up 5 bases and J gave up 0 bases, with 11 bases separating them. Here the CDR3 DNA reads TGTGCCAGCAGTAAGGACAGCCATAGCAATCAGCCCCAGCATTTT. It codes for CASSKDSHSNQPQHF.

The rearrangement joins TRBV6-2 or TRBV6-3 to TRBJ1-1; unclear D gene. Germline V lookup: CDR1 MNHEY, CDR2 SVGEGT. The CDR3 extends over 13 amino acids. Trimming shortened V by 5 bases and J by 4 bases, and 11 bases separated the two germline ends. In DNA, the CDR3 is TGTGCCAGCAGTACATATCTGAGCACTGAAGCTTTCTTT. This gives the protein CASSTYLSTEAFF.

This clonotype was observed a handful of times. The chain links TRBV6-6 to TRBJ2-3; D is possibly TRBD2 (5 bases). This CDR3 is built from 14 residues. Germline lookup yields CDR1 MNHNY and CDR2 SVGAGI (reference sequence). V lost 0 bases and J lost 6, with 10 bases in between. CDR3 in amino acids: CASSYSRVYDTQYF. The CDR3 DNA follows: TGTGCCAGCAGTTACTCGAGGGTCTACGATACGCAGTATTTT.

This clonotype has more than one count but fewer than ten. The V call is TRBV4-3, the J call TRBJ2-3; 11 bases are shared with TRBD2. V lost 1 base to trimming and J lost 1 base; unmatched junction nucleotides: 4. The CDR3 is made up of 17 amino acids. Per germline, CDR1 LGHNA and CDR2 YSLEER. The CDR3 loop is CASSQGSTSGGTDTQYF. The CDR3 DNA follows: TGCGCCAGCAGCCAAGGGTCGACTAGCGGGGGCACAGATACGCAGTATTTT.

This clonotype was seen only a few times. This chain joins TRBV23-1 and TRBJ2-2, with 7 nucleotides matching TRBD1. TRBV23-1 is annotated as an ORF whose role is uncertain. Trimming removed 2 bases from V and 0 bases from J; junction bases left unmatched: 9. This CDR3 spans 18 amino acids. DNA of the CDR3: TGCGCCAGCAGTCAAGACTCCGGGACAGAGACGAACACCGGGGAGCTGTTTTTT. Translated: CASSQDSGTETNTGELFF.

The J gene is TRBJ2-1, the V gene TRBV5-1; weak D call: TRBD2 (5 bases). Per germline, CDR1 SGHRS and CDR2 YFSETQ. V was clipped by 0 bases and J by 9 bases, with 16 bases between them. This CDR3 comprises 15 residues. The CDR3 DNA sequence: TGCGCCAGCAGCTTGGCCCTAGCCTATCCCAGTGAGCAGTTCTTC. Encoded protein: CASSLALAYPSEQFF.

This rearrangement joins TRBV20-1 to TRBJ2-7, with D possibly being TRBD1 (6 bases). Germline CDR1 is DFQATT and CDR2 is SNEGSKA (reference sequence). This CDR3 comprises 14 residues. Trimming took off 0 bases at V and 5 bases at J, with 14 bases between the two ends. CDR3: CSARDVTGRDEQYF. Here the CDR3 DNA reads TGCAGTGCTAGAGATGTAACAGGGCGCGACGAGCAGTACTTC.

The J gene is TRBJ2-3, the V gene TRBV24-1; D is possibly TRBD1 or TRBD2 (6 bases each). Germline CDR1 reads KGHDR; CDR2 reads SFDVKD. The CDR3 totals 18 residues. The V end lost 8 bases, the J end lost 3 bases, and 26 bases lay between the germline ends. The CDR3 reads CATTPLMGGRAFTDTQYF. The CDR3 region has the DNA TGTGCCACCACCCCCTTAATGGGGGGCAGGGCTTTTACAGATACGCAGTATTTT.

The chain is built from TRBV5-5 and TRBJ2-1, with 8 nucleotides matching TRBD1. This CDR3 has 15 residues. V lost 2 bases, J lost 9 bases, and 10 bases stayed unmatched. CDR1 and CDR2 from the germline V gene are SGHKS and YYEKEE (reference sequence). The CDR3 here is CASSFDPGTGLEQFF. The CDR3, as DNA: TGTGCCAGCAGCTTCGACCCGGGGACAGGCCTTGAGCAGTTCTTC.

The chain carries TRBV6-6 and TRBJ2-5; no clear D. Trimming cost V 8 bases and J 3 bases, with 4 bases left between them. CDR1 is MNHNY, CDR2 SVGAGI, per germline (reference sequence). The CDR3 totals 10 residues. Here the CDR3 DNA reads TGTGCCAGCGGCGAAGAGACCCAGTACTTC. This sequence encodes CASGEETQYF.

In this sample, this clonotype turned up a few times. CDR3 loop: CASSGPSYEQYF. For the CDR3, the DNA is TGTGCCAGCAGTGGTCCCTCCTACGAGCAGTACTTC. V and J are TRBV12-3 or TRBV12-4 and TRBJ2-7; D unresolved. The CDR3 extends over 12 amino acids. The V end was cut by 5 bases, the J end by 0 bases, with 5 bases between.

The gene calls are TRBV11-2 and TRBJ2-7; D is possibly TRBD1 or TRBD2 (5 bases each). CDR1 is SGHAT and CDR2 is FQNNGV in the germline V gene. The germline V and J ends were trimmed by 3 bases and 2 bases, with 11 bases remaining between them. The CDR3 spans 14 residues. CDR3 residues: CASSFGTGTYEQYF. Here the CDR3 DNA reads TGTGCCAGCAGCTTCGGGACGGGGACCTACGAGCAGTACTTC. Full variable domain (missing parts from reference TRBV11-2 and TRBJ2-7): EAGVAQSPRYKIIEKRQSVAFWCNPISGHATLYWYQQILGQGPKLLIQFQNNGVVDDSQLPKDRFSAERLKGVDSTLKIQPAKLEDSAVYLCASSFGTGTYEQYFGPGTRLTVT.

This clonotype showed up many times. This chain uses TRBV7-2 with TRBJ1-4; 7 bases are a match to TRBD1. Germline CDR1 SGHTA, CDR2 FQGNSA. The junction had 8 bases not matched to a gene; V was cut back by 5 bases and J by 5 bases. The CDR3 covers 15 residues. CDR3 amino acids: CASSPNRGFNEKLFF. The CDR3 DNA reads TGTGCCAGCAGCCCAAACAGGGGATTCAATGAAAAACTGTTTTTT.